This TCR beta chain emerged from a study of shared clonotypes between healthy human individuals. Points from the study as a whole: The study found roughly 5% of naive CD4 clonotypes shared across a few donors.

Points on this clone: No antigen is known for it.

The V and J ends lost 10 bases and 7 bases, in that order; junction bases with no gene match: 11. The CDR3 is 14 residues long. Germline CDR1 SGHKS, CDR2 YYEKEE (reference sequence). Profiled with immunoSEQ multiplex PCR; TCRdb holds only in-frame clones, not every one. The data hold around 600,000 clones, with 85% to 95% observed a single time. The naive CD8 fraction comprised CD45RO-negative cells positively selected for CCR7 and excluded terminally differentiated effector memory CD45RA+ cells. The clonotype was recovered from a woman aged 25 to 45 in good health. Sequencing input: naive CD8+ T cells sorted from blood. V and J are TRBV5-5 and TRBJ1-5; 10 bases fit TRBD1. The CDR3 DNA reads TGTGCCTGGGATGGACAGGGGGGTGGCCAGCCCCAGCATTTT. As protein: CAWDGQGGGQPQHF.